This TCR beta chain is from a study of CD8+ T cells in alopecia areata. Study-level background: Once tofacitinib had been taken for 6 to 18 months, 6 months off drug followed. Study-level points and caveats: Relative to normal scalp, lesional scalp, especially alopecia totalis/universalis, showed higher clonality. Tofacitinib produced a significant decrease in scalp clonality and in expanded CD8+ clones among the top 100.

The treatment is: oral pan-JAK inhibitor, 5-10 mg twice daily. PBMCs served as the source from which CD4+ and CD8+ T cells were sorted. Details on this clone: Its antigen is unknown.

CDR1 and CDR2 (germline): MNHEY, SMNVEV (reference sequence). Deletions cut 3 bases from V and 1 base from J, with 12 bases between. The CDR3 loop spans 15 amino acids. Following extraction, RNA underwent reverse transcription to cDNA, which served as the sequencing template. Repertoires were generated with immunoSEQ multiplex PCR, while TCRdb's copy carries only in-frame clones and drops some. The sample holds around 290,000 clones, 58% seen once. This chain connects TRBV27 to TRBJ1-1; possible D gene TRBD1, 5 bases. The sequence was collected from a human donor with alopecia areata. The sequences come from CD4+ T cells sorted from blood, collected at week 24, from a patient treated with tofacitinib. CDR3 nucleotides: TGTGCCAGCAGTTTCAGGACACCCCAGAACACTGAAGCTTTCTTT. It yields the protein CASSFRTPQNTEAFF.